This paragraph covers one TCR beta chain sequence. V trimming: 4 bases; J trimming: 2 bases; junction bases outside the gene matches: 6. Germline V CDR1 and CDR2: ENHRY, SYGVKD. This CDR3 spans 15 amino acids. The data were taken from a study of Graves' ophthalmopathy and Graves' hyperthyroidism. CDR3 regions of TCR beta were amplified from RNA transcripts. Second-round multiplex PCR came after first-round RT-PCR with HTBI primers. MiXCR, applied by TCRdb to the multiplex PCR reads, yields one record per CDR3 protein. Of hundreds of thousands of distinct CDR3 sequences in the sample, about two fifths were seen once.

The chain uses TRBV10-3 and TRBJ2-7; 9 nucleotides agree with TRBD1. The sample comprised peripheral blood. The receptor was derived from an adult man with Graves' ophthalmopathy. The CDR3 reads CAISGTGQGTYEQYF. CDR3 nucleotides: TGTGCCATCAGTGGGACCGGACAGGGGACCTACGAGCAGTACTTC.